Below, one T cell receptor (beta chain) is given with its context. Profiled with immunoSEQ multiplex PCR; TCRdb holds only in-frame clones, not every one. This sample has approximately 97,000 clones, with around 90% found just once. This entry belongs to a study of blood T cell repertoires in COVID-19. In the study overall: Acute and convalescent COVID-19 samples came from the United States, Italy and Spain.

Germline V CDR1 and CDR2: MNHNY, SVGAGI (reference sequence). V lost 5 bases and J lost 8; bases outside the gene matches: 7. This CDR3 contains 14 residues. The clonotype was recovered from a woman between 50 and 59 years old with COVID-19, enrolled during active disease. The chain couples TRBV6-6 to TRBJ1-4; 8 positions match TRBD1. Sequencing input: peripheral blood. The CDR3 DNA is TGTGCCAGCAGTCAACGACAGGGGTCGGAAAAACTGTTTTTT. Amino acid sequence: CASSQRQGSEKLFF.